One and the same sample provided the 20 T cell receptor beta chains below, sequenced in a study of cytomegalovirus exposure and HLA in healthy donors. Both 60 Vbeta primers and 13 Jbeta primers went into the PCR. Measured with immunoSEQ multiplex PCR; TCRdb has only the in-frame clones, and not every one. The repertoire holds some 100,000 clones, around 86% seen once, with about 2% in the top ten. The sample comprised PBMCs. Receptors were obtained from a woman under 40 in good health and CMV-seronegative.

The V call is TRBV19, the J call TRBJ1-1; D unresolved. V lost 7 bases, J lost 1 base, and 13 bases lay in between. Germline-derived CDR1 and CDR2 are LNHDA and SQIVND (reference sequence). The CDR3 is 14 amino acids. CDR3 region: CASIHPRRNTEAFF. Written as DNA, the CDR3 is TGTGCCAGTATTCACCCACGGAGGAACACTGAAGCTTTCTTT.

The gene calls are TRBV11-2 and TRBJ2-7; no clear D gene. Looked up from germline, CDR1 is SGHAT and CDR2 is FQNNGV. This CDR3 spans 14 amino acids. V lost 1 base and J 0 bases, leaving 7 bases between the germline ends. CDR3 sequence: CASSLGQSSYEQYF. The CDR3, as DNA: TGTGCCAGCAGCTTAGGACAAAGCTCCTACGAGCAGTACTTC.

V is TRBV13 and J is TRBJ2-1; unclear D gene. The V end was cut by 3 bases, the J end by 3 bases, with 12 bases between. CDR1 and CDR2 from the germline V gene are PRHDT and FYEKMQ (reference sequence). CDR3 size: 15 residues. The CDR3 sequence: CASSFGQANYNEQFF. CDR3 sequence (DNA): TGTGCCAGCAGCTTTGGGCAAGCTAACTACAATGAGCAGTTCTTC.

V and J are TRBV2 and TRBJ2-7; 10 bases agree with TRBD2. The germline CDR1 and CDR2 sequences are SNHLY and FYNNEI. The V and J ends lost 11 bases and 5 bases, in that order; junction bases with no gene match: 12. The CDR3 totals 14 residues. CDR3 residues: CAGTPGLATNEQYF. The CDR3 DNA reads TGTGCCGGGACCCCGGGACTAGCGACAAACGAGCAGTACTTC. Using reference TRBV2 and TRBJ2-7 for the parts outside the CDR3, the full variable domain is EPEVTQTPSHQVTQMGQEVILRCVPISNHLYFYWYRQILGQKVEFLVSFYNNEISEKSEIFDDQFSVERPDGSNFTLKIRSTKLEDSAMYFCAGTPGLATNEQYFGPGTRLTVT.

This chain links TRBV9 with TRBJ1-1; no clear D. V gave up 4 bases and J gave up 0 bases, with 10 bases separating them. The CDR3 length is 14 residues. Germline loops: CDR1 SGDLS, CDR2 YYNGEE. The CDR3 nucleotides are TGTGCCAGCAGCCCACCGGTGTTGAACACTGAAGCTTTCTTT. It encodes CASSPPVLNTEAFF.

This chain joins TRBV30 and TRBJ2-1; no reliable D call. V gave up 0 bases and J gave up 12 bases, with 12 bases separating them. The CDR3 has 12 residues. Germline CDR1 and CDR2: GTSNPN and SVGIG (reference sequence). The CDR3 coding sequence is TGTGCCTGGAGTGTACCACCAATCGGGCAGTTCTTC. This codes for CAWSVPPIGQFF.

Written as DNA, the CDR3 is TGTGCCAGCAGCCAATCGGCCCTAGCGGGATTCGATACGCAGTATTTT. Translation gives CASSQSALAGFDTQYF. The chain is built from TRBV16 and TRBJ2-3; 9 positions agree with TRBD2. Trimming removed 0 bases from V and 6 bases from J; junction bases left unmatched: 7. This CDR3 spans 16 amino acids. Germline V gene lookup returns CDR1 KGHSY and CDR2 FQNENV.

The chain carries TRBV7-9 and TRBJ1-1, with TRBD1 matching over 9 bases. This CDR3 region has 13 residues. J was trimmed by 11 bases and V by 5 bases; bases with no gene match: 9. Germline lookup yields CDR1 SEHNR and CDR2 FQNEAQ (reference sequence). The CDR3 is CASSPGTGRLAFF. Written as DNA, the CDR3 is TGTGCCAGCAGCCCTGGGACAGGGCGACTCGCTTTCTTT.

The chain has TRBV18 and TRBJ1-1; D not resolved. With 3 bases removed from V and 1 base from J, the gap between germline ends came to 9 bases. CDR1 KGHSH and CDR2 LQKENI come from the germline V gene. The CDR3 length is 14 residues. As DNA, the CDR3 is TGTGCCAGCTCACCCAGGTTTGGGAACACTGAAGCTTTCTTT. Protein: CASSPRFGNTEAFF.

This sequence joins TRBV6-6 and TRBJ1-4; tentative D call: TRBD1 (5 bases). Germline V lookup: CDR1 MNHNY, CDR2 SVGAGI (reference sequence). V lost 8 bases and J 2 bases, leaving 12 bases between the germline ends. CDR3 length: 14 amino acids. CDR3 sequence: CASVRDWTNEKLFF. The CDR3, as DNA: TGTGCCAGCGTCAGGGACTGGACTAATGAAAAACTGTTTTTT.

The rearrangement links TRBV2 to TRBJ2-3; TRBD2 agrees at 8 bases. The germline gives CDR1 SNHLY, CDR2 FYNNEI. This CDR3 comprises 17 residues. V gave up 4 bases and J gave up 3 bases; unmatched junction bases: 12. CDR3 sequence reads: CASSAGSGEVGTDTQYF. As DNA, the CDR3 is TGTGCCAGCAGTGCGGGTAGCGGGGAGGTCGGTACAGATACGCAGTATTTT.

The V call is TRBV7-6, the J call TRBJ2-5; 7 nucleotides agree with TRBD2. The CDR3 extends over 16 amino acids. CDR1 and CDR2 (germline): SGHVS, FNYEAQ. V was clipped by 1 base and J by 2 bases; unmatched bases: 7. CDR3 nucleotide sequence: TGTGCCAGCAGCTTAGGTGGGGCTAGCGGACAAGAGACCCAGTACTTC. This gives the protein CASSLGGASGQETQYF.

The chain is built from TRBV6-1 and TRBJ1-6, with TRBD1 identical over 7 bases. The germline gives CDR1 MNHNS, CDR2 SASEGT. The CDR3 runs to 14 residues. Trimming removed 4 bases from V and 7 bases from J; junction bases left unmatched: 4. CDR3 protein: CASSVRDRNSPLHF. For the CDR3, the DNA is TGTGCCAGCAGTGTTCGGGACAGAAATTCACCCCTCCACTTT.

The chain recombines TRBV7-9 with TRBJ2-7; 12 nucleotides agree with TRBD1. The CDR3 runs to 15 residues. Germline V gives CDR1 SEHNR, CDR2 FQNEAQ (reference sequence). After removal of 4 bases from V and 4 bases from J, the junction contained 5 bases not matched to a gene. CDR3 in amino acids: CASSSGTGGPYEQYF. Here the CDR3 DNA reads TGTGCCAGCAGCTCCGGGACAGGGGGCCCGTACGAGCAGTACTTC.

The chain carries TRBV6-5 and TRBJ1-2; TRBD1 aligns across 7 bases. The CDR3 totals 12 residues. The germline CDR1 and CDR2 sequences are MNHEY and SVGAGI. V lost 10 bases, J lost 4 bases, and 6 bases stayed unmatched. The CDR3 DNA is TGTGCCACAGGGACAGATCCCTATGGCTACACCTTC. Amino acids: CATGTDPYGYTF.

The chain recombines TRBV29-1 with TRBJ2-1; the D gene is possibly TRBD1 (7 bases). Per the germline V gene, CDR1 is SQVTM and CDR2 is ANQGSEA. The CDR3 loop spans 14 amino acids. V gave up 8 bases and J gave up 5 bases, with 19 bases separating them. CDR3 DNA sequence: TGCAGCTCCCGGACAGGTGGAGGGGACAATGAGCAGTTCTTC. It codes for CSSRTGGGDNEQFF.

The V and J genes are TRBV2 and TRBJ1-6; 7 nucleotides match TRBD1. This CDR3 region has 14 residues. V was clipped by 6 bases and J by 10 bases; unmatched bases: 9. The germline CDR1 and CDR2 sequences are SNHLY and FYNNEI. DNA for the CDR3: TGTGCCAGCAGGGACAGGACAGGCGCGTCACCCCTCCACTTT. Translation gives CASRDRTGASPLHF.

This clone was seen a single time. CDR3 loop: CASSSTGVGTGELFF. In DNA form, the CDR3 reads TGTGCCAGCAGCTCGACAGGGGTGGGCACCGGGGAGCTGTTTTTT. The J gene is TRBJ2-2, the V gene TRBV11-3; 8 nucleotides agree with TRBD1. The germline CDR1 and CDR2 sequences are SGHNT and YENEEA. Losses at the gene ends were 4 bases for V and 4 bases for J; bases not matched to a gene: 5. The CDR3 loop spans 15 amino acids.

The chain employs TRBV5-4 and TRBJ2-7, with D possibly being TRBD1 (5 bases). The CDR3 length is 13 residues. Germline V lookup: CDR1 SGHNT, CDR2 YYREEE (reference sequence). Trimming left V 1 base short and J 1 base short, with 6 bases between. The CDR3 DNA reads TGTGCCAGCAGCTTGAGGGGATCCTACGAGCAGTACTTC. This gives the protein CASSLRGSYEQYF.

The rearrangement joins TRBV28 to TRBJ1-5, with TRBD1 as a possible D gene (5 bases). From germline, CDR1 is MDHEN and CDR2 SYDVKM. The CDR3 is 14 residues long. The V end lost 4 bases, the J end lost 3 bases, and 10 bases lay between the germline ends. The CDR3 coding sequence is TGTGCCAGCAGTTCCCGACAGCTCAATCAGCCCCAGCATTTT. This sequence encodes CASSSRQLNQPQHF.